The clone carrying this TCR beta chain was counted a single time. The table came from immunoSEQ multiplex PCR; TCRdb's copy has only in-frame clones and leaves some out. The sample has tens of thousands of clones, almost 95% seen once. This record belongs to a study of cytomegalovirus exposure and HLA in healthy donors. The CDR3 runs 15 residues. J gave up 12 bases and V 3 bases, and 13 bases lay outside the gene matches. Germline loops: CDR1 GTSNPN, CDR2 SVGIG (reference sequence). The sample was PBMCs. The rearrangement joins TRBV30 to TRBJ2-1, with 11 bases lining up with TRBD2. The sequence was obtained from a man in his late teens or twenties in good health and CMV-seronegative. The CDR3 DNA reads as TGTGCCTGGAGCGATTATAGCGGGAGGGCCTTTTCGCAGTTCTTC. Translating it yields CAWSDYSGRAFSQFF.